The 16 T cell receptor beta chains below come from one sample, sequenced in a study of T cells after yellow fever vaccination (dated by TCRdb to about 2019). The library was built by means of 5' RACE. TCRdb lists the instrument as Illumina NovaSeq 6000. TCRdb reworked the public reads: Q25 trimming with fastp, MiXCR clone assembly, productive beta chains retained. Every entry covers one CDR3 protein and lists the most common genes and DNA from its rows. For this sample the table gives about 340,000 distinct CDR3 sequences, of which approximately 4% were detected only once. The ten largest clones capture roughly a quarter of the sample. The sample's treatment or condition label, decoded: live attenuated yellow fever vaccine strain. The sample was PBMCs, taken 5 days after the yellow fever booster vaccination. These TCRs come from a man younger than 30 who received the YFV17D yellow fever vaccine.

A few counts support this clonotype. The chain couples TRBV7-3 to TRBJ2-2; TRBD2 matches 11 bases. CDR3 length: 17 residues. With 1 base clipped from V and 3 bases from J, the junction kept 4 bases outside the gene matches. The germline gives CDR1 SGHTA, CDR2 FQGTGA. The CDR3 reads CASSLISGGAYTGELFF. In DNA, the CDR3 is TGTGCCAGCAGCTTAATTAGCGGGGGGGCCTACACCGGGGAGCTGTTTTTT.

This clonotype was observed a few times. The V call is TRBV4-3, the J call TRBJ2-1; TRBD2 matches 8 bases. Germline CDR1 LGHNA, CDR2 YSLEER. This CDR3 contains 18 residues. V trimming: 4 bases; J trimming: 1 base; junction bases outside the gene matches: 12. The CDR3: CASSPRVSGLESYNEQFF. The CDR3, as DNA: TGCGCCAGCAGCCCAAGGGTCTCGGGACTAGAGTCCTACAATGAGCAGTTCTTC.

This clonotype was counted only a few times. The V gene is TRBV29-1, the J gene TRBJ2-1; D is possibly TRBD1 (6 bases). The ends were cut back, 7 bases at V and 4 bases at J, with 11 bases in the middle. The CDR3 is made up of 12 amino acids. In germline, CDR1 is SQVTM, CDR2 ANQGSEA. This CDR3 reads CSGSRGYNEQFF. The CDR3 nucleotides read TGCAGCGGCTCAAGGGGGTACAATGAGCAGTTCTTC.

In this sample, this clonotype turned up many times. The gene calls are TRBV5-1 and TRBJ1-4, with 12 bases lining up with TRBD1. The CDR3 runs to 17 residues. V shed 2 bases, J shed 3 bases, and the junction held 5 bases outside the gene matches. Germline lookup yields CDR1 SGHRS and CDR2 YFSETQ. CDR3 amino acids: CASSFGTGGRSNEKLFF. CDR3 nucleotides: TGCGCCAGCAGCTTCGGGACAGGGGGCCGGTCTAATGAAAAACTGTTTTTT.

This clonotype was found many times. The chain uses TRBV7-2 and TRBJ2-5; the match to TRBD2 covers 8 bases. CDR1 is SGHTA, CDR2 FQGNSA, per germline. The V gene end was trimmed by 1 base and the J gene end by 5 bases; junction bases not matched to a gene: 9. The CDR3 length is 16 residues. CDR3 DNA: TGTGCCAGCAGCTTAGGCCCTGGGACTAGTTGGGAGACCCAGTACTTC. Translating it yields CASSLGPGTSWETQYF.

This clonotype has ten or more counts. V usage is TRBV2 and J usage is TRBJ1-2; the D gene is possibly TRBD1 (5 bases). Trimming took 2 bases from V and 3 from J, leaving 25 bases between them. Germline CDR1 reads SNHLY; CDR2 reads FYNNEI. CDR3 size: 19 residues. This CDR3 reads CASSEPVQGRRLSDYGYTF. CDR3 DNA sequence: TGTGCCAGCAGTGAACCCGTGCAGGGTCGTCGTTTATCTGACTATGGCTACACCTTC.

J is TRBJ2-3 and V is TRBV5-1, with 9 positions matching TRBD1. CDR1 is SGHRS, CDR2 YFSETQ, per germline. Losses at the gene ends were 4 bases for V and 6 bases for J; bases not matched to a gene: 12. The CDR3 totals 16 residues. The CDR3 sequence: CASSPLQGAPGDTQYF. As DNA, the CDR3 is TGCGCCAGCAGCCCTTTACAGGGGGCGCCTGGTGATACGCAGTATTTT.

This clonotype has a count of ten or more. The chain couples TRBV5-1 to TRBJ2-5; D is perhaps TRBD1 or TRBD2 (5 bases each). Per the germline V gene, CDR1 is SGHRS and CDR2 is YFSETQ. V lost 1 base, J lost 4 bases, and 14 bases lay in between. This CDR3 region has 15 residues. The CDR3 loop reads CASSLTPTGAETQYF. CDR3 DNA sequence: TGCGCCAGCAGCTTGACACCCACCGGGGCAGAGACCCAGTACTTC.

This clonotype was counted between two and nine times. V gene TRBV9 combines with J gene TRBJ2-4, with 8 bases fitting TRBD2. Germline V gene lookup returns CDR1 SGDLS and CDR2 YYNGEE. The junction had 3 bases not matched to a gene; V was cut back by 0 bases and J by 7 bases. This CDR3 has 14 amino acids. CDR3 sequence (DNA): TGTGCCAGCAGCGTAGGTGGCGGGGGGAACATTCAGTACTTC. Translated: CASSVGGGGNIQYF. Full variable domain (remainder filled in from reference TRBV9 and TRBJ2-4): DSGVTQTPKHLITATGQRVTLRCSPRSGDLSVYWYQQSLDQGLQFLIQYYNGEERAKGNILERFSAQQFPDLHSELNLSSLELGDSALYFCASSVGGGGNIQYFGAGTRLSVL.

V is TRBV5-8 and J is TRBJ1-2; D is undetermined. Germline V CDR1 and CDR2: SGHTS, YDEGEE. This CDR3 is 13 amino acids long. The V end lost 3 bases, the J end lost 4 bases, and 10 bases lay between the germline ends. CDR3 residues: CASSSGPSYGYTF. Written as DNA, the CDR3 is TGTGCCAGCAGCTCTGGACCATCCTATGGCTACACCTTC.

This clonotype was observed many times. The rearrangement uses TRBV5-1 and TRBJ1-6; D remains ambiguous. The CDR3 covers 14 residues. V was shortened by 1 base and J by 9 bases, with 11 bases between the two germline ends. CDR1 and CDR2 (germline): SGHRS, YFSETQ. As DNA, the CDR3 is TGCGCCAGCAGCTTGCATGAGGAAGCTTCACCCCTCCACTTT. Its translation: CASSLHEEASPLHF.

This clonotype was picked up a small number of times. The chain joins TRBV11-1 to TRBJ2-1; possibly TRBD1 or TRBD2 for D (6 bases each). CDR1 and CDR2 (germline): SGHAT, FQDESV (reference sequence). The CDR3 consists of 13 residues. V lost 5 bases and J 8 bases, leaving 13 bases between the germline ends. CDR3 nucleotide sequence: TGTGCCAGCAGCAAACACAGGGAGGATGAGCAGTTCTTC. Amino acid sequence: CASSKHREDEQFF. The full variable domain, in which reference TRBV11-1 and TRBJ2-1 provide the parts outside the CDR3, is EAEVAQSPRYKITEKSQAVAFWCDPISGHATLYWYRQILGQGPELLVQFQDESVVDDSQLPKDRFSAERLKGVDSTLKIQPAELGDSAMYLCASSKHREDEQFFGPGTRLTVL.

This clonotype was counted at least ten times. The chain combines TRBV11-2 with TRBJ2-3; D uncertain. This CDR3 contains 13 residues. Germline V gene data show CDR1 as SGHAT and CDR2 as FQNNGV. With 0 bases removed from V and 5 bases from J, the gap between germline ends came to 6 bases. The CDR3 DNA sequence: TGTGCCAGCAGCTTAGATCTTGGAGATACGCAGTATTTT. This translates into CASSLDLGDTQYF.

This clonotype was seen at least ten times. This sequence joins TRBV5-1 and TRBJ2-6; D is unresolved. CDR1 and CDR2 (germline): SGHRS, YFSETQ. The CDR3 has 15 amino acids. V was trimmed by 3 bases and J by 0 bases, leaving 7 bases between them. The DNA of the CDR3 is TGCGCCAGCAGCTCCCTTTCCTCTGGGGCCAACGTCCTGACTTTC. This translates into CASSSLSSGANVLTF.

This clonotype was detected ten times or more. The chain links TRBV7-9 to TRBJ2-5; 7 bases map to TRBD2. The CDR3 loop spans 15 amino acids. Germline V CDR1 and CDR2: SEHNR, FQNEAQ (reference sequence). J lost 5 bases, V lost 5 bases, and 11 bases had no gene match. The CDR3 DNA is TGTGCCAGCAGCCACAGACTAGCCGGTGGGGAGACCCAGTACTTC. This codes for CASSHRLAGGETQYF.

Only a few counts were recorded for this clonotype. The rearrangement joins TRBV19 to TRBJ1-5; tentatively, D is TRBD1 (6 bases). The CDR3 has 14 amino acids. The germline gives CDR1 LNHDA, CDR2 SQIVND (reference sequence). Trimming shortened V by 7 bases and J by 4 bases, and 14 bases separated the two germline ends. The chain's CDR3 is CASMQGLENQPQHF. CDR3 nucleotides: TGTGCCAGTATGCAGGGGTTGGAAAATCAGCCCCAGCATTTT.